This T cell receptor (beta chain) is from a study of blood T cell repertoires in COVID-19. Study background: Samples came from the United States, Italy and Spain, spanning acute and convalescent COVID-19. Sources were T cells, B-cell-depleted T cells, or PBMCs; the material itself was cDNA or gDNA.

As originally analysed: The assay estimated nucleated cells by amplifying reference gene primers. Assay: immunoSEQ multiplex PCR; the TCRdb copy retains only in-frame clones and omits some. The DNA gave D and trimming, while V, J and clone size come from that table. The sample lists around 100,000 clones, 84% occurring once. Trimming stripped 1 base from V and 6 bases from J, with 14 bases between. Germline V gene data show CDR1 as SGHTA and CDR2 as FQGNSA. The length of the CDR3 is 15 residues. This TCR came from a human donor in a cohort sampled during active COVID-19. This chain joins TRBV7-2 and TRBJ2-3; a weak D match, TRBD1 (6 bases). The sample taken for sequencing was peripheral blood. CDR3 amino acids: CASSLGSDRTDTQYF. DNA of the CDR3: TGTGCCAGCAGCTTAGGAAGCGACAGGACGGATACGCAGTATTTT. Together with reference TRBV7-2 and TRBJ2-3, the CDR3 gives the full variable domain: GAGVSQSPSNKVTEKGKDVELRCDPISGHTALYWYRQSLGQGLEFLIYFQGNSAPDKSGLPSDRFSAERTGGSVSTLTIQRTQQEDSAVYLCASSLGSDRTDTQYFGPGTRLTVL.